Given below is one T cell receptor (beta chain) in context. Its cognate antigen is unknown. These data are taken from a study of cytomegalovirus exposure and HLA in healthy donors. General observations from the study: The authors excluded some V segments, including TRBV6-2 and TRBV6-3, as indistinguishable. The authors later found HLA-associated TCR beta chains more clonally expanded than equally common others.

V was cut by 6 bases and J by 0 bases, with 12 bases left in between. Germline CDR1 is SGHAT and CDR2 is FQNNGV. There are 14 residues in the CDR3. This PCR relied on a set of 60 Vbeta primers and 13 Jbeta primers. Here immunoSEQ multiplex PCR was the method, and the copy in TCRdb shows in-frame clones only, minus some. The data hold roughly 120,000 clones, with approximately 80% observed a single time. Input material: PBMCs. The gene calls are TRBV11-2 and TRBJ2-7, with D perhaps matching TRBD2 (5 bases). The TCR sequence derives from a woman under 30 in good health and CMV-seronegative. CDR3 residues: CASRRFGNSYEQYF. The CDR3 nucleotides read TGTGCCAGCAGAAGGTTCGGGAACTCCTACGAGCAGTACTTC.